What follows are 19 T cell receptor beta chains derived from one specimen sequenced in a study of OX40 agonist ivuxolimab in advanced cancers. The table came from immunoSEQ multiplex PCR; TCRdb's copy has only in-frame clones and leaves some out. The sample shows tens of thousands of clones, roughly nine tenths of them seen only once. The specimen was CD4+ or CD8+ T cells sorted from blood, collected in a trial of the OX40 agonist ivuxolimab. These receptor sequences come from an adult with an advanced solid tumor such as melanoma, head and neck, liver or kidney cancer.

The chain is built from TRBV5-1 and TRBJ2-7; the D gene is possibly TRBD1 (6 bases). Germline V gene lookup returns CDR1 SGHRS and CDR2 YFSETQ. Trimming took off 1 base at V and 4 bases at J, with 15 bases between the two ends. The CDR3 length is 15 residues. CDR3 coding DNA: TGCGCCAGCAGCTTGACGGCAGGGGAACGGTACGAGCAGTACTTC. This sequence encodes CASSLTAGERYEQYF.

V and J are TRBV6-6 and TRBJ1-1, with TRBD1 identical over 8 bases. The germline V gene encodes CDR1 MNHNY and CDR2 SVGAGI (reference sequence). The CDR3 consists of 15 residues. The junction had 3 bases not matched to a gene; V was cut back by 0 bases and J by 3 bases. The CDR3 bases are TGTGCCAGCAGTTACTCGGCAGGGGGCCACACTGAAGCTTTCTTT. It codes for CASSYSAGGHTEAFF.

This clone was recorded only once. The chain has TRBV6-5 and TRBJ2-3, with D perhaps TRBD2 (6 bases). This CDR3 spans 14 amino acids. Per the germline V gene, CDR1 is MNHEY and CDR2 is SVGAGI. V was trimmed by 3 bases and J by 5 bases, leaving 12 bases between them. In nucleotides, the CDR3 is TGTGCCAGCAGTTATCGGGAGTCCGGAGATACGCAGTATTTT. It encodes CASSYRESGDTQYF.

This clone was detected once. The J gene is TRBJ1-1, the V gene TRBV27, with D possibly being TRBD1 (6 bases). This CDR3 spans 13 amino acids. The V gene lost 4 bases and the J gene lost 5 bases, with 11 bases spanning the gap. Germline V lookup: CDR1 MNHEY, CDR2 SMNVEV (reference sequence). The CDR3 DNA reads as TGTGCCAGCAGTTCAACAGGGAGGACTGAAGCTTTCTTT. It translates to CASSSTGRTEAFF.

The chain joins TRBV5-1 to TRBJ1-2, with 8 positions matching TRBD1. CDR1 is SGHRS, CDR2 YFSETQ, per germline. This CDR3 comprises 15 residues. V trimming: 1 base; J trimming: 5 bases; junction bases outside the gene matches: 7. The CDR3 region has the DNA TGCGCCAGCAGCTTGTTCCAGGGGGCTTCGTATGGCTACACCTTC. As protein: CASSLFQGASYGYTF.

Written as DNA, the CDR3 is TGTGCCAGCAGTTCGACAGCGCTCGGAAACACCATATATTTT. As protein: CASSSTALGNTIYF. The chain has TRBV2 and TRBJ1-3, with D perhaps matching TRBD1 (5 bases). The CDR3 is 14 amino acids. Trimming removed 5 bases at V and 4 bases at J, with 12 bases between. Looked up from germline, CDR1 is SNHLY and CDR2 is FYNNEI. The variable domain in full, completed from reference TRBV2 and TRBJ1-3, reads EPEVTQTPSHQVTQMGQEVILRCVPISNHLYFYWYRQILGQKVEFLVSFYNNEISEKSEIFDDQFSVERPDGSNFTLKIRSTKLEDSAMYFCASSSTALGNTIYFGEGSWLTVV.

The rearrangement uses TRBV18 and TRBJ2-7; 8 bases match TRBD1. This CDR3 region has 14 residues. Germline CDR1 and CDR2: KGHSH and LQKENI. V dropped 3 bases and J dropped 4; count of bases not matched to a gene: 5. This chain's CDR3 is CASSPGQGLYEQYF. CDR3 bases: TGTGCCAGCTCACCCGGACAGGGTCTTTACGAGCAGTACTTC. The full variable domain, its missing parts supplied by reference TRBV18 and TRBJ2-7, is NAGVMQNPRHLVRRRGQEARLRCSPMKGHSHVYWYRQLPEEGLKFMVYLQKENIIDESGMPKERFSAEFPKEGPSILRIQQVVRGDSAAYFCASSPGQGLYEQYFGPGTRLTVT.

This clone was picked up a small number of times. The chain combines TRBV9 with TRBJ2-5; 15 bases fit TRBD2. Germline assignment: CDR1 SGDLS and CDR2 YYNGEE. This CDR3 contains 16 residues. The V segment lost 1 base and the J segment 7 bases; nucleotides outside the gene matches: 5. This CDR3 reads CASSVTGLAGGGTQYF. As DNA, the CDR3 is TGTGCCAGCAGCGTAACGGGACTAGCGGGAGGAGGGACCCAGTACTTC.

The V and J genes are TRBV28 and TRBJ1-2; the D is unclear. Between the trimmed V and J ends, which lost 7 bases and 0 bases, there was a span of 12 bases. Germline assignment: CDR1 MDHEN and CDR2 SYDVKM. This CDR3 spans 14 amino acids. The CDR3 sequence is CASTLGGSNYGYTF. CDR3 DNA: TGTGCCAGCACCCTGGGAGGGTCTAACTATGGCTACACCTTC.

The CDR3 is CASSLGMGGPAGAYEQYF. CDR3 DNA sequence: TGCGCCAGCAGCCTGGGAATGGGGGGCCCAGCGGGGGCCTACGAGCAGTACTTC. The V and J genes are TRBV5-1 and TRBJ2-7; TRBD2 aligns across 8 bases. The V gene's germline CDR1 is SGHRS and CDR2 YFSETQ. Germline trimming cut 4 bases from V and 2 bases from J; bases unmatched to any gene: 17. The length of the CDR3 is 18 residues.

This rearrangement joins TRBV7-9 to TRBJ2-7; tentatively, D is TRBD1 (6 bases). The germline gives CDR1 SEHNR, CDR2 FQNEAQ (reference sequence). This CDR3 spans 12 amino acids. The V end was cut by 4 bases, the J end by 4 bases, with 8 bases between. CDR3 amino acids: CASSSTGYEQYF. The CDR3 DNA is TGTGCCAGCAGCTCGACAGGATACGAGCAGTACTTC.

The chain uses TRBV11-2 and TRBJ1-2; D gene unclear. With 0 bases removed from V and 2 bases from J, the gap between germline ends came to 16 bases. The CDR3 totals 17 residues. The germline CDR1 and CDR2 sequences are SGHAT and FQNNGV. In DNA, the CDR3 is TGTGCCAGCAGCTTAGATCGCCCGGGAGGATCGAACTATGGCTACACCTTC. It codes for CASSLDRPGGSNYGYTF.

This clone came up once. The chain joins TRBV7-2 to TRBJ2-5; 8 bases agree with TRBD2. The J segment lost 5 bases and the V segment lost 5 bases, leaving 13 bases of the junction unmatched. The CDR3 is made up of 16 amino acids. Germline assignment: CDR1 SGHTA and CDR2 FQGNSA. CDR3 sequence (DNA): TGTGCCAGCAGCCCCCTTACTAGCGGTCCAATGGAGACCCAGTACTTC. Protein product: CASSPLTSGPMETQYF.

This chain connects TRBV5-1 to TRBJ2-5, with 8 bases aligning to TRBD1. V shed 4 bases, J shed 1 base, and the junction held 12 bases outside the gene matches. This CDR3 contains 17 residues. Germline values: CDR1 SGHRS, CDR2 YFSETQ. Here the CDR3 reads CASSTAIGQGVQETQYF. In nucleotides, the CDR3 is TGCGCCAGCAGCACAGCAATCGGACAGGGAGTCCAAGAGACCCAGTACTTC.

The chain links TRBV6-5 to TRBJ2-7, with D possibly TRBD2 on 6 matching bases. The CDR3 totals 14 residues. Germline V gives CDR1 MNHEY, CDR2 SVGAGI. The V and J ends lost 6 bases and 6 bases respectively, with 18 bases between them. CDR3 amino acids: CASRPGLGSGEQYF. The CDR3 DNA reads as TGTGCCAGCAGACCGGGACTCGGATCGGGCGAGCAGTACTTC.

This clone has at least ten counts. The rearrangement joins TRBV9 to TRBJ2-2, with 11 bases matching TRBD1. The V and J ends lost 3 bases and 6 bases, in that order; junction bases with no gene match: 4. Germline-derived CDR1 and CDR2 are SGDLS and YYNGEE. This CDR3 region has 15 residues. CDR3 region: CASSGGQGESGELFF. CDR3 coding DNA: TGTGCCAGCAGCGGGGGACAGGGGGAGTCCGGGGAGCTGTTTTTT. Together with reference TRBV9 and TRBJ2-2, the CDR3 gives the full variable domain: DSGVTQTPKHLITATGQRVTLRCSPRSGDLSVYWYQQSLDQGLQFLIQYYNGEERAKGNILERFSAQQFPDLHSELNLSSLELGDSALYFCASSGGQGESGELFFGEGSRLTVL.

This chain uses TRBV19 with TRBJ2-2, with D possibly TRBD2 on 6 matching bases. Trimming took 6 bases from V and 6 from J, leaving 20 bases between them. The CDR3 spans 16 residues. CDR1 LNHDA and CDR2 SQIVND come from the germline V gene (reference sequence). The CDR3 nucleotides are TGTGCCAGTAGGGTAGGTGGGAGGTGGGACGCCGGGGAGCTGTTTTTT. Its protein product is CASRVGGRWDAGELFF.

This chain uses TRBV6-6 with TRBJ2-5; tentatively, D is TRBD1 (6 bases). CDR1 MNHNY and CDR2 SVGAGI come from the germline V gene (reference sequence). The ends were cut back, 7 bases at V and 5 bases at J, with 20 bases in the middle. This CDR3 has 15 amino acids. As DNA, the CDR3 is TGTGCCAGCACCCTCGATTTAGGGGGACGGGAGACCCAGTACTTC. This sequence encodes CASTLDLGGRETQYF.

The genes are TRBV5-4 and TRBJ1-2; D is unresolved. Trimming stripped 3 bases from V and 2 bases from J, with 2 bases between. Germline V gives CDR1 SGHNT, CDR2 YYREEE (reference sequence). The CDR3 sequence is 11 residues long. The CDR3 here is CASSYNYGYTF. For the CDR3, the DNA is TGTGCCAGCAGCTACAACTATGGCTACACCTTC. The full variable domain, its missing parts supplied by reference TRBV5-4 and TRBJ1-2, is ETGVTQSPTHLIKTRGQQVTLRCSSQSGHNTVSWYQQALGQGPQFIFQYYREEENGRGNFPPRFSGLQFPNYSSELNVNALELDDSALYLCASSYNYGYTFGSGTRLTVV.